The 8 T cell receptor beta chains below come from one sample, sequenced in a study of cytomegalovirus exposure and HLA in healthy donors. Clones were read by immunoSEQ multiplex PCR, and TCRdb kept only the in-frame ones, dropping some. The table records about 160,000 clones, approximately 96% of them present only once. The source material was PBMCs. Receptors originate from a young woman in good health and CMV-seronegative.

On this clone itself: The sample has other DNA sequences that encode this CDR3 too. The J gene is TRBJ2-3, the V gene TRBV5-1, with 9 positions matching TRBD2. CDR3 size: 16 residues. V was pared by 4 bases and J by 1 base, with 7 bases of the junction left unmatched. The germline gives CDR1 SGHRS, CDR2 YFSETQ. CDR3 coding DNA: TGCGCCAGCAGCCTCCCCTCTAGCGGGGGCACAGATACGCAGTATTTT. This gives the protein CASSLPSSGGTDTQYF.

The genes are TRBV27 and TRBJ2-1; 15 bases are shared with TRBD2. There are 15 residues in the CDR3. The germline V gene has CDR1 MNHEY and CDR2 SMNVEV (reference sequence). Germline trimming cut 4 bases from V and 9 bases from J; bases unmatched to any gene: 4. The CDR3 nucleotides are TGTGCCAGCAGTTCGGGACTAGCGGGGGGACTTGAGCAGTTCTTC. Its translation: CASSSGLAGGLEQFF.

The J gene is TRBJ1-4, the V gene TRBV4-2; D remains ambiguous. Germline V gene data show CDR1 as LGHNA and CDR2 as YNFKEQ. The CDR3 is made up of 14 amino acids. The V gene lost 0 bases and the J gene lost 6 bases, with 8 bases spanning the gap. Written as DNA, the CDR3 is TGTGCCAGCAGCCAAGAGAGGGTTTATGAAAAACTGTTTTTT. This sequence encodes CASSQERVYEKLFF.

The chain employs TRBV2 and TRBJ2-3; 10 bases agree with TRBD1. CDR1 is SNHLY, CDR2 FYNNEI, per germline. Trimming at V came to 4 bases and at J to 2 bases, leaving 6 bases not matched to a gene. The CDR3 contains 16 residues. CDR3 residues: CASSAGTGDYTDTQYF. The DNA for the CDR3 is TGTGCCAGCAGTGCCGGGACAGGGGATTACACAGATACGCAGTATTTT.

This clone was counted a single time. V and J are TRBV2 and TRBJ2-2, with 7 bases aligning to TRBD2. Looked up from germline, CDR1 is SNHLY and CDR2 is FYNNEI. The CDR3 runs to 14 residues. The V segment lost 6 bases and the J segment 0 bases; nucleotides outside the gene matches: 1. CDR3 loop: CASRLAANTGELFF. The CDR3 nucleotides are TGTGCCAGCAGGCTAGCGGCGAACACCGGGGAGCTGTTTTTT.

The chain is built from TRBV19 and TRBJ1-5; D ambiguous. Trimming took off 10 bases at V and 0 bases at J, with 16 bases between the two ends. The CDR3 is 15 amino acids. The V gene's germline CDR1 is LNHDA and CDR2 SQIVND (reference sequence). This CDR3 reads CATTRVGYSNQPQHF. In DNA, the CDR3 is TGTGCCACTACCCGGGTCGGCTATAGCAATCAGCCCCAGCATTTT.

The chain is built from TRBV5-6 and TRBJ1-2, with TRBD1 identical over 9 bases. J lost 7 bases, V lost 2 bases, and 9 bases had no gene match. CDR3 size: 15 residues. CDR1 SGHDT and CDR2 YYEEEE come from the germline V gene. The CDR3 coding sequence is TGTGCCAGCAGCTTTGTGGGACAGGGTTATGGTGGCTACACCTTC. Translating gives CASSFVGQGYGGYTF.

This chain joins TRBV5-8 and TRBJ2-5, with D possibly TRBD2 on 5 matching bases. Germline assignment: CDR1 SGHTS and CDR2 YDEGEE. V lost 4 bases and J lost 5, with 18 bases in between. The CDR3 consists of 15 residues. CDR3 in amino acids: CASSPAVAAVETQYF. The CDR3, as DNA: TGTGCCAGCAGCCCAGCGGTGGCCGCAGTGGAGACCCAGTACTTC.